The 26 T cell receptor beta chains presented below share a single source sample, sequenced in a study of Ad26.COV2.S vaccination and SARS-CoV-2 variants. This table comes from immunoSEQ multiplex PCR, and its TCRdb copy is limited to in-frame clones, with some not included. The table records a few hundred thousand clones, roughly 87% of them present only once. Treatment denoted: roughly 19 received Ad26.COV2.S at low or high dose, single or two shots; 5 received placebo; per-sample allocation not given. The investigators took samples on day 63 after the first vaccine or placebo injection. The input for sequencing was peripheral blood, taken in a trial of Ad26.COV2.S vaccine versus placebo. The source is a person between 18 and 65 years old who received the Ad26.COV2.S COVID-19 vaccine or a placebo.

The CDR3: CASSLAGVAGGYEQYF. CDR3 bases: TGTGCCAGCAGCTTAGCAGGGGTAGCGGGAGGCTACGAGCAGTACTTC. The rearrangement joins TRBV7-2 to TRBJ2-7, with 10 bases aligning to TRBD2. CDR3 length: 16 amino acids. The J segment lost 3 bases and the V segment lost 0 bases, leaving 5 bases of the junction unmatched. Per germline, CDR1 SGHTA and CDR2 FQGNSA.

The genes are TRBV5-1 and TRBJ1-5, with D possibly matching TRBD1 (6 bases). The germline CDR1 and CDR2 sequences are SGHRS and YFSETQ. This CDR3 contains 16 residues. V was shortened by 0 bases and J by 6 bases, with 16 bases between the two germline ends. The CDR3 DNA is TGCGCCAGCAGCTTGGACGGGGGGGCTGATGGTCAGCCCCAGCATTTT. It translates to CASSLDGGADGQPQHF.

V usage is TRBV19 and J usage is TRBJ2-7, with 7 bases identical to TRBD2. This CDR3 has 16 amino acids. The junction had 11 bases not matched to a gene; V was cut back by 5 bases and J by 1 base. The V gene's germline CDR1 is LNHDA and CDR2 SQIVND (reference sequence). Here the CDR3 reads CASSLVTSRRSYEQYF. The CDR3 DNA is TGTGCCAGTAGTCTCGTGACTAGCCGACGTTCCTACGAGCAGTACTTC.

The genes are TRBV6-5 and TRBJ1-5, with TRBD1 matching 9 bases. This CDR3 is built from 13 residues. Germline V lookup: CDR1 MNHEY, CDR2 SVGAGI. V gave up 4 bases and J gave up 7 bases; unmatched junction bases: 2. CDR3 bases: TGTGCCAGCAGTTGGGACAGGGTGCAGCCCCAGCATTTT. Its translation: CASSWDRVQPQHF.

This clone was counted between two and nine times. Its ends do not fully match the called genes, so a read error is possible. The rearrangement links TRBV7-9 to TRBJ2-1, with TRBD2 as a possible D gene (5 bases). Germline loops: CDR1 SEHNR, CDR2 FQNEAQ (reference sequence). The CDR3 totals 13 residues. CDR3 protein: CASRLASYNEQFF. The CDR3 region has the DNA TGTGCCAGCAGGTTAGCGAGCTACAATGAGCAGTTCTTC. Full variable domain (remainder filled in from reference TRBV7-9 and TRBJ2-1): DTGVSQNPRHKITKRGQNVTFRCDPISEHNRLYWYRQTLGQGPEFLTYFQNEAQLEKSRLLSDRFSAERPKGSFSTLEIQRTEQGDSAMYLCASRLASYNEQFFGPGTRLTVL.

V gene TRBV5-6 combines with J gene TRBJ2-1; 10 bases align to TRBD2. V was clipped by 4 bases and J by 0 bases; unmatched bases: 7. From germline, CDR1 is SGHDT and CDR2 YYEEEE. The CDR3 runs 17 residues. Here the CDR3 reads CASSKGLAPSSYNEQFF. CDR3 in DNA: TGTGCCAGCAGCAAGGGACTAGCGCCAAGCTCCTACAATGAGCAGTTCTTC.

The chain has TRBV7-9 and TRBJ1-4, with TRBD1 matching 8 bases. Germline lookup yields CDR1 SEHNR and CDR2 FQNEAQ (reference sequence). This CDR3 has 17 residues. Unmatched junction bases numbered 8, after V lost 3 bases and J lost 2 bases. In DNA form, the CDR3 reads TGTGCCAGCAGCTTTTCGACAGGGGTAATGACTAATGAAAAACTGTTTTTT. This translates into CASSFSTGVMTNEKLFF.

This chain links TRBV7-9 with TRBJ2-5; TRBD2 matches at 7 bases. V was clipped by 5 bases and J by 4 bases; unmatched bases: 7. The germline V gene encodes CDR1 SEHNR and CDR2 FQNEAQ (reference sequence). The CDR3 spans 14 residues. The CDR3 loop is CASSPPGEGETQYF. In nucleotides, the CDR3 is TGTGCCAGCAGCCCCCCGGGGGAGGGAGAGACCCAGTACTTC. Full variable domain (rest looked up from reference TRBV7-9 and TRBJ2-5): DTGVSQNPRHKITKRGQNVTFRCDPISEHNRLYWYRQTLGQGPEFLTYFQNEAQLEKSRLLSDRFSAERPKGSFSTLEIQRTEQGDSAMYLCASSPPGEGETQYFGPGTRLLVL.

The chain uses TRBV5-6 and TRBJ1-1; 8 nucleotides line up with TRBD1. The V and J ends lost 0 bases and 1 base, in that order; junction bases with no gene match: 5. Germline CDR1 SGHDT, CDR2 YYEEEE. The CDR3 runs to 16 residues. In DNA, the CDR3 is TGTGCCAGCAGCTTGGTTCACACAGGGGGGAACACTGAAGCTTTCTTT. Translated: CASSLVHTGGNTEAFF.

CDR3 sequence (DNA): TGCGCCAGCAGCCAGGTTATAATGACCTACGAGCAGTACTTC. As protein: CASSQVIMTYEQYF. This chain uses TRBV4-3 with TRBJ2-7; D gene uncertain. Germline CDR1 and CDR2: LGHNA and YSLEER. Trimming left V 3 bases short and J 2 bases short, with 11 bases between. The CDR3 has 14 residues.

The chain recombines TRBV19 with TRBJ2-1; the D is unclear. The CDR3 spans 17 residues. Germline V lookup: CDR1 LNHDA, CDR2 SQIVND (reference sequence). Trimming pared 1 base from V and 5 bases from J, leaving 18 bases between. The CDR3 DNA is TGTGCCAGTAGTATAGGGACCCTTTCCTCGACGAACAATGAGCAGTTCTTC. It specifies CASSIGTLSSTNNEQFF.

The chain employs TRBV9 and TRBJ1-3; tentative D call: TRBD1 (5 bases). The V end lost 3 bases, the J end lost 0 bases, and 25 bases lay between the germline ends. CDR3 length: 20 amino acids. Germline CDR1 and CDR2: SGDLS and YYNGEE. CDR3 DNA: TGTGCCAGCAGCGCGGGCCGGGACGGAGACCAATTATACTCTGGAAACACCATATATTTT. Protein product: CASSAGRDGDQLYSGNTIYF. Supplemented by reference TRBV9 and TRBJ1-3, the full variable domain reads DSGVTQTPKHLITATGQRVTLRCSPRSGDLSVYWYQQSLDQGLQFLIQYYNGEERAKGNILERFSAQQFPDLHSELNLSSLELGDSALYFCASSAGRDGDQLYSGNTIYFGEGSWLTVV.

This chain joins TRBV5-4 and TRBJ2-7, with D unresolved. The germline V and J ends were trimmed by 4 bases and 3 bases, with 14 bases remaining between them. The CDR3 has 14 amino acids. The germline V gene has CDR1 SGHNT and CDR2 YYREEE (reference sequence). Here the CDR3 DNA reads TGTGCCAGCAGCCCCCCGGATAGCAACTACGAGCAGTACTTC. Amino acid sequence: CASSPPDSNYEQYF. Supplemented by reference TRBV5-4 and TRBJ2-7, the full variable domain reads ETGVTQSPTHLIKTRGQQVTLRCSSQSGHNTVSWYQQALGQGPQFIFQYYREEENGRGNFPPRFSGLQFPNYSSELNVNALELDDSALYLCASSPPDSNYEQYFGPGTRLTVT.

Concerning this clone: At the DNA level, this CDR3 is encoded by other sequences in the same sample as well. This chain joins TRBV5-5 and TRBJ2-1, with D uncertain. Trimming pared 4 bases from V and 4 bases from J, leaving 9 bases between. The CDR3 is 13 amino acids. Germline V gene data show CDR1 as SGHKS and CDR2 as YYEKEE (reference sequence). In DNA form, the CDR3 reads TGTGCCAGCAGCCTTGACTCGTACAATGAGCAGTTCTTC. Its protein is CASSLDSYNEQFF. The full variable domain, its missing parts supplied by reference TRBV5-5 and TRBJ2-1, is DAGVTQSPTHLIKTRGQQVTLRCSPISGHKSVSWYQQVLGQGPQFIFQYYEKEERGRGNFPDRFSARQFPNYSSELNVNALLLGDSALYLCASSLDSYNEQFFGPGTRLTVL.

The chain uses TRBV5-5 and TRBJ2-1; TRBD2 agrees at 13 bases. Germline trimming cut 6 bases from V and 8 bases from J; bases unmatched to any gene: 5. Germline V CDR1 and CDR2: SGHKS, YYEKEE (reference sequence). The CDR3 loop spans 14 amino acids. The CDR3 loop is CASTRTSGSDEQFF. In nucleotides, the CDR3 is TGTGCCAGCACCCGGACTAGCGGGAGCGATGAGCAGTTCTTC. The full variable domain, rest sourced from reference TRBV5-5 and TRBJ2-1, is DAGVTQSPTHLIKTRGQQVTLRCSPISGHKSVSWYQQVLGQGPQFIFQYYEKEERGRGNFPDRFSARQFPNYSSELNVNALLLGDSALYLCASTRTSGSDEQFFGPGTRLTVL.

This rearrangement joins TRBV11-3 to TRBJ2-2; the D is unclear. The CDR3 sequence is 17 residues long. The V gene lost 5 bases and the J gene lost 0 bases, with 16 bases spanning the gap. CDR1 and CDR2 (germline): SGHNT, YENEEA. The CDR3 region is CASSPRRIASNTGELFF. CDR3 nucleotides: TGTGCCAGCAGCCCCCGAAGGATAGCTTCGAACACCGGGGAGCTGTTTTTT.

A single count supports this clone. The chain employs TRBV13 and TRBJ1-6, with D possibly TRBD1 on 5 matching bases. V was trimmed by 4 bases and J by 7 bases, leaving 17 bases between them. The CDR3 has 16 residues. Germline V gene sequence: CDR1 PRHDT, CDR2 FYEKMQ (reference sequence). The CDR3 coding sequence is TGTGCCAGCAGCTCAGACCAAGGGGCCCCGAATTCACCCCTCCACTTT. It is translated as CASSSDQGAPNSPLHF.

This sequence joins TRBV5-1 and TRBJ1-3; D perhaps matches TRBD1 (6 bases). This CDR3 is built from 15 residues. Trimming pared 0 bases from V and 2 bases from J, leaving 9 bases between. Per germline, CDR1 SGHRS and CDR2 YFSETQ. The DNA for the CDR3 is TGCGCCAGCAGCTTGGAATGGGGGCCTGGAAACACCATATATTTT. Its protein product is CASSLEWGPGNTIYF.

Only one count was recorded for this clone. The chain joins TRBV10-3 to TRBJ2-1; 9 bases agree with TRBD1. CDR1 is ENHRY and CDR2 is SYGVKD in the germline V gene. CDR3 size: 16 residues. Trimming at V came to 3 bases and at J to 5 bases, leaving 8 bases not matched to a gene. The CDR3 nucleotides read TGTGCCATCAGTGACCAGGGGACAGGGACCAACAATGAGCAGTTCTTC. Translation: CAISDQGTGTNNEQFF.

This chain joins TRBV5-4 and TRBJ1-1; 8 bases line up with TRBD1. This CDR3 has 14 residues. Germline V gene lookup returns CDR1 SGHNT and CDR2 YYREEE (reference sequence). The junction had 7 bases not matched to a gene; V was cut back by 4 bases and J by 5 bases. CDR3 DNA sequence: TGTGCCAGCAGCGTTGGACAGGGTAGAACTGAAGCTTTCTTT. Amino acids: CASSVGQGRTEAFF.

Only one count was recorded for this clone. V is TRBV15 and J is TRBJ1-5, with D hard to call. This CDR3 has 16 residues. Trimming stripped 0 bases from V and 5 bases from J, with 14 bases between. In germline, CDR1 is LNHNV, CDR2 YYDKDF (reference sequence). The CDR3 reads CATSREGASVDQPQHF. The CDR3 nucleotides read TGTGCCACCAGCAGAGAGGGCGCGTCGGTTGATCAGCCCCAGCATTTT.

The chain employs TRBV27 and TRBJ1-2; D is perhaps TRBD1 (5 bases). This CDR3 is built from 13 residues. The germline CDR1 and CDR2 sequences are MNHEY and SMNVEV (reference sequence). Trimming stripped 5 bases from V and 4 bases from J, with 11 bases between. The CDR3 nucleotides read TGTGCCAGCAGTCGGGGACTAGGCTATGGCTACACCTTC. Its protein product is CASSRGLGYGYTF.

The CDR3 here is CASSFTFRDGYGYTF. DNA of the CDR3: TGTGCCAGCAGTTTTACGTTCAGGGATGGCTATGGCTACACCTTC. The chain recombines TRBV27 with TRBJ1-2; TRBD1 might be the D (5 bases). The V gene's germline CDR1 is MNHEY and CDR2 SMNVEV (reference sequence). The V end lost 3 bases, the J end lost 4 bases, and 15 bases lay between the germline ends. The CDR3 extends over 15 amino acids.

The chain uses TRBV6-2 or TRBV6-3 and TRBJ2-4, with D possibly TRBD2 on 7 matching bases. The V gene lost 7 bases and the J gene lost 4 bases, with 20 bases spanning the gap. CDR1 MNHEY and CDR2 SVGEGT come from the germline V gene. The CDR3 spans 16 residues. Here the CDR3 reads CASTPGQGRGKNIQYF. DNA of the CDR3: TGTGCCAGCACCCCCGGGCAGGGGAGGGGGAAAAACATTCAGTACTTC.

The chain couples TRBV10-3 to TRBJ1-1; perhaps TRBD1 as D (5 bases). Germline-derived CDR1 and CDR2 are ENHRY and SYGVKD. The CDR3 totals 13 residues. Trimming removed 3 bases at V and 10 bases at J, with 15 bases between. DNA for the CDR3: TGTGCCATCAGTGAAGTGCAGGGAGGGAGAGCTTTCTTT. This gives the protein CAISEVQGGRAFF.

This clone has more than one count but fewer than ten. This rearrangement joins TRBV19 to TRBJ1-4; D is undetermined. This CDR3 is built from 14 residues. Trimming took off 5 bases at V and 7 bases at J, with 14 bases between the two ends. The germline gives CDR1 LNHDA, CDR2 SQIVND (reference sequence). For the CDR3, the DNA is TGTGCCAGTAGTCCCCGGAGATACGGTGAAAAACTGTTTTTT. It is translated as CASSPRRYGEKLFF.